The clone carrying this TCR beta chain was observed a handful of times. The germline gives CDR1 ENHRY, CDR2 SYGVKD. The CDR3 contains 14 residues. V lost 2 bases to trimming and J lost 7 bases, with 15 bases between them. The entry originates in a study of CD8+CD57+ T cells in acquired aplastic anemia. Overall study: Average DNA yield from sorted CD4+ and CD8+ cells was 3.2 ug.

The use of genomic DNA as template underpinned the TCR beta VDJ and CDR3 profiling. TCRdb used MiXCR to reprocess the reads, holding one entry per CDR3 protein. This table holds approximately 200,000 distinct CDR3 sequences, 61% found once. Sample: sorted CD4+, CD8+, or CD8+CD57+ T cells (not recorded which) from PBMCs. The receptor was derived from a human donor in good health. The chain uses TRBV10-3 and TRBJ2-7; D may be TRBD1 (5 bases). The CDR3 sequence is CAISEANGAGEQYF. The CDR3 region has the DNA TGTGCCATCAGTGAGGCGAACGGAGCAGGGGAGCAGTACTTC.